This T cell receptor (beta chain) is from a study of cytomegalovirus exposure and HLA in healthy donors. At the level of the study: A subsequent analysis reported that the approximately 120 validation repertoires were produced on the same platform that had also been used for the 666 first-cohort repertoires.

Clones were read by immunoSEQ multiplex PCR, and TCRdb kept only the in-frame ones, dropping some. Of 98,000 or so clones listed, roughly 95% are singletons. Study results and limitations: Later, an analysis found that TCR clusters from the first cohort tended to co-occur in the roughly 110 validation repertoires. Reports indicated that the classifier achieved high specificity and sensitivity in diagnosing cytomegalovirus status.

Remarks on this clone: The antigen is undetermined.

The CDR3 has 12 residues. Between the trimmed V and J ends, which lost 1 base and 6 bases, there was a span of 7 bases. Germline CDR1 is GTSNPN and CDR2 is SVGIG (reference sequence). The sequenced sample was PBMCs. The TCR originated in a woman aged 18-29 years in good health and CMV-seronegative. The genes are TRBV30 and TRBJ1-5; D is uncertain. The CDR3 here is CAWSGRGQPQHF. CDR3 nucleotide sequence: TGTGCCTGGAGTGGCCGGGGTCAGCCCCAGCATTTT.